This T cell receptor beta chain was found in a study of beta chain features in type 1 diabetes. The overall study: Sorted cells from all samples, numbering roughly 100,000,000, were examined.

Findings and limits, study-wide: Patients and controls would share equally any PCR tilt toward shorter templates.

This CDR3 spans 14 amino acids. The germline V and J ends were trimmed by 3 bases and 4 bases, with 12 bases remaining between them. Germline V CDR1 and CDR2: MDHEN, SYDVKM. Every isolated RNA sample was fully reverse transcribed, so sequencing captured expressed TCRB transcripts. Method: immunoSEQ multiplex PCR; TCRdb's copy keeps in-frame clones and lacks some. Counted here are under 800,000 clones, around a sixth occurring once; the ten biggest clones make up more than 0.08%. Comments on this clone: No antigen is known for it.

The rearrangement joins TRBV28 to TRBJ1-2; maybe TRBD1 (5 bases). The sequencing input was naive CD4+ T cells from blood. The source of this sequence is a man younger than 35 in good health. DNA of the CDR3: TGTGCCAGCAGTTTCCCGACAGCTATCTATGGCTACACCTTC. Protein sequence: CASSFPTAIYGYTF.